This T cell receptor beta chain was identified during a study of shared clonotypes between healthy human individuals. Findings of the study overall: Some naive CD4 clonotypes, around 4.9%, turned up in common across four donors. Blood was the sole source, and tissue repertoires probably differ.

Naive CD8 cells comprised CD45RO-negative, CCR7-positively selected cells, excluding terminally differentiated effector memory CD45RA+ cells. As regards this clone: The target antigen is unknown.

CDR3 length equals 14 residues. Germline V gene data show CDR1 as SGHAT and CDR2 as FQDESV (reference sequence). V gave up 5 bases and J gave up 2 bases, with 13 bases separating them. It was at deep level that the assay was run. The data were produced by immunoSEQ multiplex PCR, yet TCRdb's version contains in-frame clones alone and is incomplete. In the table there are about 590,000 clones, around 95% of which are singletons. The origin of this receptor is a woman aged 30 to 39 in good health. Sample: naive CD8+ T cells sorted from blood. The V call is TRBV11-1, the J call TRBJ2-7; the D gene is possibly TRBD1 (6 bases). The CDR3 nucleotides are TGTGCCAGCAGCGGGGCGACAGGCCCCTACGAGCAGTACTTC. This translates into CASSGATGPYEQYF.